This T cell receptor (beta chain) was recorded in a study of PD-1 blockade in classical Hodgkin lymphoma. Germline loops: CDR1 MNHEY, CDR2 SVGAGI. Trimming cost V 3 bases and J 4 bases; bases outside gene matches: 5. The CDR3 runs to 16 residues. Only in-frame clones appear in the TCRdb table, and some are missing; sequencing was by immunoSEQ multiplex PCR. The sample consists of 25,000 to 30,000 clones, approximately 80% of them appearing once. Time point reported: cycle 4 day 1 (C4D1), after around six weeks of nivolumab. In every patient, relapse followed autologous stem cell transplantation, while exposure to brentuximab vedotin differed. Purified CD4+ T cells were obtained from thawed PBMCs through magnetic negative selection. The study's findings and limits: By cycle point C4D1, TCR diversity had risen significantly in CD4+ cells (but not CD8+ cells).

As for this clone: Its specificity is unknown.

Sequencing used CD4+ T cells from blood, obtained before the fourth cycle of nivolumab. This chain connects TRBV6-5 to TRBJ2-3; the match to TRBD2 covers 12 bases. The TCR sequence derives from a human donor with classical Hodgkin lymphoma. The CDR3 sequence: CASSYSSGGAADTQYF. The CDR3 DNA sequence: TGTGCCAGCAGTTATTCTAGCGGGGGGGCCGCAGATACGCAGTATTTT.